Here is one T cell receptor (beta chain) with its context. Its antigen is still unknown. Germline CDR1 reads SGHDT; CDR2 reads YYEEEE. Trimming cost V 0 bases and J 0 bases, with 9 bases left between them. The length of the CDR3 is 15 residues. The sample is drawn from a study of response to subunit inactivated influenza vaccine. Study-wide findings and caveats: Every seasonal influenza vaccination brings in few new T cells, the authors suggested.

In TCRdb, the RT-PCR reads were re-called with MiXCR into one record per CDR3 protein. The sample carries 550,000 to 800,000 distinct CDR3 sequences, 11% to 15% recorded once. The sequence derives from a man aged 50 to 60 who received an inactivated influenza vaccine. V usage is TRBV5-6 and J usage is TRBJ1-1; D gene unclear. The source material was PBMCs from blood, sampled approximately 15 days before vaccination. This CDR3 reads CASSLAWGMNTEAFF. The DNA of the CDR3 is TGTGCCAGCAGCTTGGCGTGGGGTATGAACACTGAAGCTTTCTTT.